The text below deals with one T cell receptor (beta chain). Those with chemo-refractory metastatic non-small-cell lung cancer were treated with focal radiation combined with CTLA-4 blockade using ipilimumab. TCRdb keeps only in-frame clones here, not all; method: immunoSEQ multiplex PCR. This repertoire shows tens of thousands of clones, around 86% found once; its top ten account for 16%. The sample originates from a study of radiotherapy plus CTLA-4 blockade in lung cancer. CDR1 is SEHNR and CDR2 is FQNEAQ in the germline V gene (reference sequence). The CDR3 is 12 amino acids. This material consisted of peripheral blood, taken from a patient treated with radiotherapy plus ipilimumab. The clonotype comes from a human donor with non-small cell lung cancer that progressed on radiotherapy plus ipilimumab. The genes are TRBV7-9 and TRBJ2-7; no clear D gene. CDR3 sequence: CASSLSGDSILV. The CDR3 nucleotides are TGTGCCAGCAGCCTTAGTGGGGATTCCATCCTCGTC.